This T cell receptor beta chain originates from a study of blood T cell repertoires in COVID-19. Study-wide context: Collection of acute and convalescent COVID-19 samples took place in the United States, Italy and Spain.

Original analysis: Counts of nucleated cells, estimated from reference gene primer amplification, were obtained. The protocol was immunoSEQ multiplex PCR, while the TCRdb copy is restricted to in-frame clones and leaves out a portion. V and J calls and clone size come straight from that table; D and trimming were deduced from the DNA. The sample shows roughly 230,000 clones, roughly 85% of them seen only once. CDR1 and CDR2 from the germline V gene are LNHDA and SQIVND (reference sequence). The V segment lost 1 base and the J segment 4 bases; nucleotides outside the gene matches: 10. The length of the CDR3 is 17 residues.

The chain links TRBV19 to TRBJ2-1; TRBD2 matches at 7 bases. This clonotype was obtained from a man aged 40-49 years with acute or convalescent COVID-19. Sequenced input: peripheral blood. This CDR3 is CASSIGQASGAYNEQFF. The CDR3 DNA sequence: TGTGCCAGTAGTATAGGGCAGGCTAGCGGCGCTTACAATGAGCAGTTCTTC.